This is a list of T cell receptor beta chains from one sample in a study of T cell responses to AZD1222 COVID-19 vaccine. Sequenced by immunoSEQ multiplex PCR; TCRdb stores in-frame clones only, minus some. This table has more than 100,000 clones, approximately 91% appearing once. Sequencing was performed on peripheral blood, taken on day 0 of AZD1222 vaccination. The receptors derive from an adult in good health. Each CDR3 is given with its conserved first and last residue. Fields, in order: V gene, J gene, clone size, D gene, CDR3 protein, CDR3 DNA. D genes are given only for firm matches. Size is stated for part of the rows, as once, few or many counts, or as a class when the clone is expanded.

TRBV9	TRBJ1-1	NA	NA	CASSVGGRLNTEAFF	TGTGCCAGCAGCGTAGGCGGCCGGTTGAACACTGAAGCTTTCTTT
TRBV14	TRBJ2-1	NA	NA	CASSQAQTAHISYNEQFF	TGTGCCAGCAGCCAAGCTCAAACGGCCCATATCTCCTACAATGAGCAGTTCTTC
TRBV7-8	TRBJ2-3	NA	NA	CASSLPSTDTQYF	TGTGCCAGCAGCTTGCCTAGCACAGATACGCAGTATTTT
TRBV6-5	TRBJ2-1	NA	TRBD1	CASGGTGSNNEQFF	TGTGCCAGCGGGGGGACAGGCTCGAACAATGAGCAGTTCTTC
TRBV7-3	TRBJ2-7	NA	NA	CASSPRTDGTYEQYF	TGTGCCAGCAGCCCGCGGACAGACGGGACCTACGAGCAGTACTTC
TRBV27	TRBJ1-2	NA	TRBD1	CASSLPRQGVDYGYTF	TGTGCCAGCAGTTTACCCCGACAGGGTGTGGACTATGGCTACACCTTC
TRBV2	TRBJ1-2	NA	TRBD1	CASSEMGQGAYGYTF	TGTGCCAGCAGTGAAATGGGACAGGGGGCGTATGGCTACACCTTC
TRBV24-1	TRBJ2-2	NA	NA	CATSVANTGELFF	TGTGCCACCAGTGTGGCGAACACCGGGGAGCTGTTTTTT
TRBV11-3	TRBJ2-1	NA	TRBD2	CASSLGLAGDPNEQFF	TGTGCCAGCAGCTTAGGACTAGCGGGAGATCCCAATGAGCAGTTCTTC
TRBV7-9	TRBJ2-1	NA	NA	CASSLSGRGPYNEQFF	TGTGCCAGCAGCTTATCCGGCAGGGGACCCTACAATGAGCAGTTCTTC
TRBV4-3	TRBJ2-3	NA	NA	CASSPVSTDTQYF	TGCGCCAGCAGCCCGGTCTCAACAGATACGCAGTATTTT
TRBV7-2	TRBJ2-3	NA	NA	CASSLVGASDTQYF	TGTGCCAGCAGCTTAGTAGGGGCTAGTGATACGCAGTATTTT
TRBV25-1	TRBJ2-7	once	NA	CASSSGINYEQYF	TGTGCCAGCAGTTCCGGGATTAACTACGAGCAGTACTTC
TRBV11-3	TRBJ2-1	NA	TRBD2	CASSLVLAENNEQFF	TGTGCCAGCAGCTTAGTGCTAGCGGAAAACAATGAGCAGTTCTTC
TRBV5-6	TRBJ2-1	NA	TRBD2	CASSTGLAGYNEQFF	TGTGCCAGCAGCACCGGACTAGCGGGGTACAATGAGCAGTTCTTC
TRBV6-6	TRBJ1-2	NA	NA	CASSPGLGGYTF	TGTGCCAGCAGTCCTGGCCTTGGGGGCTACACCTTC
TRBV28	TRBJ1-3	once	NA	CASSPLLGNTIYF	TGTGCCAGCAGCCCCTTATTAGGAAACACCATATATTTT
TRBV27	TRBJ2-1	NA	TRBD2	CASSLELAGPPSYNEQFF	TGTGCCAGCAGTTTAGAACTAGCGGGGCCCCCCTCCTACAATGAGCAGTTCTTC
TRBV10-3	TRBJ1-2	NA	NA	CAISDMQAKAPHGYTF	TGTGCCATCAGTGATATGCAGGCCAAGGCCCCCCACGGCTACACCTTC
TRBV19	TRBJ2-1	NA	NA	CASRDWGNEQFF	TGTGCCAGTAGGGACTGGGGGAATGAGCAGTTCTTC
TRBV9	TRBJ2-3	NA	NA	CASSVGTGTDTQYF	TGTGCCAGCAGCGTAGGGACAGGCACAGATACGCAGTATTTT
TRBV30	TRBJ2-1	once	TRBD2	CAWSKAGAGGEQFF	TGTGCCTGGAGTAAGGCGGGAGCGGGTGGGGAGCAGTTCTTC
TRBV25-1	TRBJ2-3	NA	NA	CASSESGPTDTQYF	TGTGCCAGCAGTGAATCGGGGCCCACAGATACGCAGTATTTT
TRBV18	TRBJ2-4	NA	NA	CASSKEPTGGGAAKNIQYF	TGTGCCAGCTCAAAGGAGCCGACCGGAGGGGGCGCAGCCAAAAACATTCAGTACTTC
TRBV6-5	TRBJ1-2	NA	NA	CASSYSWVGYGYTF	TGTGCCAGCAGTTACTCATGGGTGGGCTATGGCTACACCTTC